Listed below are T cell receptor beta chains from one sample, sequenced in a study of control samples from healthy donors and cancer patients. Profiled with immunoSEQ multiplex PCR; TCRdb holds only in-frame clones, not every one. The sample holds around 3,000 clones; 65% to 85% are singletons and the top ten take less than 35%. Sequencing was done on a sample of formalin-fixed, paraffin-embedded tissue. The receptors originated from a male donor with melanoma. The CDR3 runs from the conserved cysteine through the conserved F or W. D genes are given only for firm matches. Not all rows give a size; the values are once, few, many and, for expanded clones, a class.

D gene,V gene,J gene,clone size,CDR3 DNA,CDR3 protein
.,TRBV4-1,TRBJ2-5,once,TGCGCCAGCAGCCAAGTCGGATTCCAAGAGACCCAGTACTTC,CASSQVGFQETQYF
.,TRBV19,TRBJ2-2,.,TGTGCCAGTAGTATTTCCGCGAACACCGGGGAGCTGTTTTTT,CASSISANTGELFF
.,TRBV28,TRBJ1-5,.,TGTGCCAGCAGTTTATCCCCGTATAGCTATAGCAATCAGCCCCAGCATTTT,CASSLSPYSYSNQPQHF
.,TRBV7-9,TRBJ1-4,few,TGTGCCAGCAGCTTACGGGTTGAGCAGGGAGTGCTTGAAAAACTGTTTTTT,CASSLRVEQGVLEKLFF
TRBD2,TRBV7-6,TRBJ2-1,few,TGTGCCAGCAGCTCGTTGACTAGCGGGAGGGTTCATGAGCAGTTCTTC,CASSSLTSGRVHEQFF
TRBD2,TRBV28,TRBJ2-1,.,TGTGCCAGCAGCGGACTAGCTCTCGACAATGAGCAGTTCTTC,CASSGLALDNEQFF
.,TRBV7-8,TRBJ2-1,few,TGTGCCAGCAGCTTATTAGGCGGGTCCGCCTACAATGAGCAGTTCTTC,CASSLLGGSAYNEQFF
.,TRBV7-2,TRBJ2-3,.,TGTGCCAGCAGGCGATTCGGGGATACGCAGTATTTT,CASRRFGDTQYF
TRBD2,TRBV24-1,TRBJ2-2,.,TGTGCCACCAGTGATTCGACTAGCGGGAGGGCCTTGGCCGGGGAGCTGTTTTTT,CATSDSTSGRALAGELFF
.,TRBV4-1,TRBJ1-1,.,TGCGCCAGCAGCCAAGAAAGGGGGTTAGGAGCTTTCTTT,CASSQERGLGAFF
.,TRBV5-1,TRBJ2-6,.,TGCGCCAGCAGCTTGGTTGCGGGGTCTGGGGCCAACGTCCTGACTTTC,CASSLVAGSGANVLTF
.,TRBV27,TRBJ2-3,.,TGTGCCAGCAGTTTCCTGGGGGGCCGGGATACGCAGTATTTT,CASSFLGGRDTQYF
TRBD1,TRBV30,TRBJ2-7,large,TGTGCCTGGAGGGGATACACCGGGACAGGGCTTTACGAGCAGTACTTC,CAWRGYTGTGLYEQYF
TRBD2,TRBV27,TRBJ2-5,.,TGTGCCAGCAGCTTCACTAGCGAGGAGACCCAGTACTTC,CASSFTSEETQYF
TRBD2,TRBV28,TRBJ2-3,.,TGTGCCAGCAGTTTAAAGTATTGGGGGAGGGGAAGCACAGATACGCAGTATTTT,CASSLKYWGRGSTDTQYF
.,TRBV7-9,TRBJ2-5,.,TGTGCCAGCAGCTTAGGCGGACAGATCAAAGAGACCCAGTACTTC,CASSLGGQIKETQYF
.,TRBV27,TRBJ2-2,.,TGTGCCAGCAGTCACCACACCGGGGAGCTGTTTTTT,CASSHHTGELFF
.,TRBV9,TRBJ2-7,.,TGTGCCAGCAGCGTAGACGTAGGGTCCTACGAGCAGTACTTC,CASSVDVGSYEQYF
.,TRBV28,TRBJ2-7,.,TGTGCCAGCAGTTTGAGGGGAATCTACGAGCAGTACTTC,CASSLRGIYEQYF
TRBD1,TRBV11-3,TRBJ1-2,.,TGTGCCAGCAGCTCGGGACAGATCTATGGCTACACCTTC,CASSSGQIYGYTF
TRBD2,TRBV19,TRBJ2-2,few,TGTGCCAGTAGGACTAGCGTCACCGGGGAGCTGTTTTTT,CASRTSVTGELFF
.,TRBV10-3,TRBJ2-7,few,TGTGCCATCAGTGGGAAGGGGAGGGAGCAGTACTTC,CAISGKGREQYF
.,TRBV24-1,TRBJ2-3,.,TGTGCCACCAGCGCTAGCGCTTCTAGCACAGATACGCAGTATTTT,CATSASASSTDTQYF
TRBD2,TRBV29-1,TRBJ2-2,.,TGCAGCGTTGAAGATCGGCGGGAGGGCCGGACCGGGGAGCTGTTTTTT,CSVEDRREGRTGELFF
TRBD1,TRBV27,TRBJ2-2,few,TGTGCCAGCAGAAAAGGGACAGGGGCTGGAGGGGAGCTGTTTTTT,CASRKGTGAGGELFF
TRBD1,TRBV6-2/TRBV6-3,TRBJ1-5,.,TGTGCCAGCAGTTCCCGACAGGGAGCGGGCCAGCCCCAGCATTTT,CASSSRQGAGQPQHF
.,TRBV10-3,TRBJ2-4,.,TGTGCCATCAGTGAGGGCGGTGTGGGGTTCCCCAAAAACATTCAGTACTTC,CAISEGGVGFPKNIQYF